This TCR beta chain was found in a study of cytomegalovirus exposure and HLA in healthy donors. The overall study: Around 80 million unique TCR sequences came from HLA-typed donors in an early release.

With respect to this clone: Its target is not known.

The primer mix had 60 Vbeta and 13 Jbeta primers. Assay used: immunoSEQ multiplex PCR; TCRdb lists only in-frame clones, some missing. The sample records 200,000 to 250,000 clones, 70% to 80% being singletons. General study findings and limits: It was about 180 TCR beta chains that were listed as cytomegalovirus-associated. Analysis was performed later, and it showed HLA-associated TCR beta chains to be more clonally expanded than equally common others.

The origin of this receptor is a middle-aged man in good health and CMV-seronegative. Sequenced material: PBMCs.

CDR3 residues: CASSVFGGTEAFF. The DNA for the CDR3 is TGTGCCAGCAGCGTATTCGGGGGCACTGAAGCTTTCTTT. The rearrangement links TRBV9 to TRBJ1-1; possible D gene TRBD1, 5 bases. Germline CDR1 is SGDLS and CDR2 is YYNGEE. Trimming removed 1 base at V and 4 bases at J, with 8 bases between. The CDR3 runs to 13 residues.